This T cell receptor (beta chain) derives from a study of blood T cell repertoires in COVID-19. Study details: COVID-19 samples from acute and convalescent phases originated in the United States, Italy and Spain. The cDNA or gDNA used as material had been derived from T cells, B-cell-depleted T cells, or PBMCs.

The authors' processing: By means of reference gene primer amplification, nucleated cell counts were estimated. The table came from immunoSEQ multiplex PCR; TCRdb's copy has only in-frame clones and leaves some out. Clone size and V and J calls were adopted from that table, with D and trimming inferred from the DNA. The table has over 85,000 clones, 85% to 90% seen once; the top ten hold 3%. The CDR3 is 15 residues long. The germline CDR1 and CDR2 sequences are LNHNV and YYDKDF (reference sequence). V shed 2 bases, J shed 4 bases, and the junction held 5 bases outside the gene matches. Sequencing used peripheral blood. The receptor comes from a man aged 50-59 years with active or convalescent COVID-19. The gene calls are TRBV15 and TRBJ2-1; 7 nucleotides line up with TRBD1. CDR3 protein: CATSRPGTVYNEQFF. In DNA form, the CDR3 reads TGTGCCACCAGCAGACCAGGGACAGTGTACAATGAGCAGTTCTTC.